This TCR beta chain was obtained from a study of blood T cells in healthy people across ages. The CDR3 loop spans 15 amino acids. From germline, CDR1 is SGHRS and CDR2 YFSETQ. Trimming took 3 bases from V and 1 from J; bases not matched to a gene: 5. Primed by a sample-barcoded 5' primer and a J-beta primer mix, a second PCR proceeded for roughly 7 to 11 cycles. Any given sample supplied a minimum of 3 million CDR3-containing paired-end reads. TCRdb reanalysed the 5' RACE reads using MiXCR and keeps one entry per CDR3 protein. Of about 640,000 distinct CDR3 sequences in the sample, about 28% are singletons; the top ten hold around 16%. There are a few counts of this clonotype.

J is TRBJ1-1 and V is TRBV5-1; 8 positions agree with TRBD1. The sample was blood. This TCR derives from a woman older than 75 in good health. The CDR3 DNA reads as TGCGCCAGCAGCTCAACAGGGGGATCGAACACTGAAGCTTTCTTT. As protein: CASSSTGGSNTEAFF.